This T cell receptor beta chain is from a study of T cells after yellow fever vaccination. TCRdb recomputed calls from the 5' RACE reads with MiXCR, one row per CDR3 protein. This table holds some 340,000 distinct CDR3 sequences, about 10% found once. This clonotype was counted at least ten times. No antigen is known for it. Study conclusions and caveats: The booster response re-showed most primary clones: 96% CD4, around 85% CD8.

The CDR3 runs 14 residues. The TCR was taken from a man between 18 and 35 years old who received the YFV17D yellow fever vaccine. The chain has TRBV21-1 and TRBJ1-4; the table's D call of TRBD1 was not tested on the DNA. TRBV21-1 is a pseudogene. This material consisted of CD4+ T cells sorted from PBMCs, taken 45 days after the yellow fever booster vaccination. The CDR3 DNA sequence: TGTGCCAGCAGCAAAGATTCCCGGGACATCAGATGGTTTTTT. It codes for CASSKDSRDIRWFF.